A single count supports the clone carrying this T cell receptor beta chain. The antigen remains undetermined. Use of 60 Vbeta and 13 Jbeta primers characterized the PCR. TCRdb's table, derived via immunoSEQ multiplex PCR, lists solely in-frame clones and lacks some. The sample yields 150,000 or so clones, almost 85% seen once. This CDR3 has 13 residues. V gave up 2 bases and J gave up 4 bases, with 7 bases separating them. CDR1 is SGHKS, CDR2 YYEKEE, per germline (reference sequence). The entry originates in a study of cytomegalovirus exposure and HLA in healthy donors. Study context: Some 85 million unique TCRs from HLA-typed donors were held in an early data release.

Study-wide points: The study dropped some indistinguishable V segments, TRBV6-2 and TRBV6-3 among them. The study assumed roughly uniform donor sequencing depth for presence/absence analyses.

Donors in the study were healthy people who gave bone marrow. The sequence was obtained from a woman aged 40-49 years in good health and CMV-seronegative. Material: PBMCs. The chain carries TRBV5-5 and TRBJ1-5, with unresolved D. The CDR3 reads CASSLNINQPQHF. For the CDR3, the DNA is TGTGCCAGCAGCTTAAACATTAATCAGCCCCAGCATTTT.